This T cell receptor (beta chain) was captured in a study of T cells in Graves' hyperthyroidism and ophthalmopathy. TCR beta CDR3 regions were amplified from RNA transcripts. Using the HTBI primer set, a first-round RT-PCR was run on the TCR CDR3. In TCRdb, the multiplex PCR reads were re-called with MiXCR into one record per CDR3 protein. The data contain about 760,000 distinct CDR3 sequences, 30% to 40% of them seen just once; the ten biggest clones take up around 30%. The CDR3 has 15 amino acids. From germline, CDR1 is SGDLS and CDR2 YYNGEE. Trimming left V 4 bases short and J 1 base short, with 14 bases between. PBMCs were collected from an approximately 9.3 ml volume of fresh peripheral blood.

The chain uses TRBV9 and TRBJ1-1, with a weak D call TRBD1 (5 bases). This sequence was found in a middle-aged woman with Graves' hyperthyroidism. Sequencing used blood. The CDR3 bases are TGTGCCAGCAGCCCTCAGGGAAGAGGGAACACTGAAGCTTTCTTT. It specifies CASSPQGRGNTEAFF. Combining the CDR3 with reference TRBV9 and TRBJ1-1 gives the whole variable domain DSGVTQTPKHLITATGQRVTLRCSPRSGDLSVYWYQQSLDQGLQFLIQYYNGEERAKGNILERFSAQQFPDLHSELNLSSLELGDSALYFCASSPQGRGNTEAFFGQGTRLTVV.